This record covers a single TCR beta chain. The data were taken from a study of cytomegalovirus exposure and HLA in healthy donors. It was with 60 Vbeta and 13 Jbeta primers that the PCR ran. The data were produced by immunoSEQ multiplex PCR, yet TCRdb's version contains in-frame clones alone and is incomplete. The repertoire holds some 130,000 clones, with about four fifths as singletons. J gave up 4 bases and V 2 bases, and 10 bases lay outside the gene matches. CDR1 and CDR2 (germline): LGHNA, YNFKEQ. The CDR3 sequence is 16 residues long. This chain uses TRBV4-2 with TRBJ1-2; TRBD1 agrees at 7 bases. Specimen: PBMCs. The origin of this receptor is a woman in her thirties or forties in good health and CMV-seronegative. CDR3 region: CASSQHLDRDSYGYTF. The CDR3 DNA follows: TGTGCCAGCAGCCAACACCTCGACCGGGACAGCTATGGCTACACCTTC.